Listed here are 2 T cell receptor beta chains from one sample, sequenced in a study of T cells in Graves' hyperthyroidism and ophthalmopathy. The investigators amplified TCR beta CDR3 regions from RNA transcripts. The HTBI set primed first-round TCR CDR3 RT-PCR. Via MiXCR, TCRdb re-called the multiplex PCR reads, giving one row per CDR3 protein. Among hundreds of thousands of distinct CDR3 sequences listed, more than 12% were seen once. Sequences were obtained from blood. The receptors shown here come from a woman between 45 and 65 years old with Graves' ophthalmopathy.

V usage is TRBV6-1 and J usage is TRBJ2-3; 10 bases align to TRBD2. V was pared by 5 bases and J by 1 base, with 15 bases of the junction left unmatched. The CDR3 runs 19 residues. Germline-derived CDR1 and CDR2 are MNHNS and SASEGT. This CDR3 reads CASSSQLAGVGLGTDTQYF. The CDR3 DNA reads TGTGCCAGCAGTTCCCAGCTAGCGGGAGTTGGCCTCGGCACAGATACGCAGTATTTT.

The sample holds many counts of this clonotype. V gene TRBV6-2 or TRBV6-3 combines with J gene TRBJ2-3; 13 bases map to TRBD2. V gave up 4 bases and J gave up 2 bases; unmatched junction bases: 3. This CDR3 is 16 amino acids long. Germline V lookup: CDR1 MNHEY, CDR2 SVGEGT. The CDR3 coding sequence is TGTGCCAGCAGTTCCGGGACTAGCGGGACCACAGATACGCAGTATTTT. Translated, it gives CASSSGTSGTTDTQYF.